This T cell receptor beta chain was identified during a study of T cells in Graves' hyperthyroidism and ophthalmopathy. Study-level background: Upon initial diagnosis and before any treatment, peripheral blood was collected. Findings of the study overall: From stable hyperthyroidism, ophthalmopathy was separated by a 13 V-J model.

This clonotype was seen a few times. Its antigen is unidentified. This CDR3 has 16 amino acids. V gave up 0 bases and J gave up 3 bases, with 14 bases separating them. Germline CDR1 LNHNV, CDR2 YYDKDF (reference sequence). The TCR beta CDR3 regions underwent amplification using RNA transcripts as the source. Carried out on the TCR CDR3, a first-round RT-PCR used the HTBI primer set. TCRdb analysed the multiplex PCR reads with MiXCR anew, one entry per CDR3 protein. The sample holds around 350,000 distinct CDR3 sequences, approximately 25% seen once. The sequencing sample was made of blood. The clonotype comes from a man aged 50-59 years with Graves' hyperthyroidism. The gene calls are TRBV15 and TRBJ1-1; the D is unclear. CDR3 protein: CATSRDFEGIDTEAFF. The CDR3 region has the DNA TGTGCCACCAGCAGAGATTTCGAGGGAATAGACACTGAAGCTTTCTTT.